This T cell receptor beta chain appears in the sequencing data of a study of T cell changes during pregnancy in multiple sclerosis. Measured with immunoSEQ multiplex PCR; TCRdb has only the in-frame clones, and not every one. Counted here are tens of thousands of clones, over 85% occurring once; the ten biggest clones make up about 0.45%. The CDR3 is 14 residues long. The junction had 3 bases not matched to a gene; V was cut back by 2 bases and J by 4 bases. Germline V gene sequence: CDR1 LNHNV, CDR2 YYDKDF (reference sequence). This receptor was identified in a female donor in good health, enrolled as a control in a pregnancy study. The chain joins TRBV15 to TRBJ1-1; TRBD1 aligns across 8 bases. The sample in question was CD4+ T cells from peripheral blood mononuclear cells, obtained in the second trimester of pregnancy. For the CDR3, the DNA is TGTGCCACCAGCAGACGGACAGGGCCCACTGAAGCTTTCTTT. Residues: CATSRRTGPTEAFF.